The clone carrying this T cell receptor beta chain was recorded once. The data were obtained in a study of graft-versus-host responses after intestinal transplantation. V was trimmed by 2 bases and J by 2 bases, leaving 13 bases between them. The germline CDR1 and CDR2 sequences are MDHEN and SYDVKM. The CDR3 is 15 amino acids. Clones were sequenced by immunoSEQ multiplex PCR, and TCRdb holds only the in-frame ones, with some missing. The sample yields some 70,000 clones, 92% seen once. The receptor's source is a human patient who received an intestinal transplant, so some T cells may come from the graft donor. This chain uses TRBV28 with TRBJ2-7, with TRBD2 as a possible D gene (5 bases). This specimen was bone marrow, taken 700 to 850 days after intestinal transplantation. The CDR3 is CASSLAEGDPYEQYF. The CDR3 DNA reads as TGTGCCAGCAGTTTAGCAGAGGGAGATCCCTACGAGCAGTACTTC.